This T cell receptor (beta chain) was obtained from a study of T cells after posttransplantation cyclophosphamide. CDR1 is MNHEY and CDR2 is SVGAGI in the germline V gene. CDR3 size: 15 residues. Trimming shortened V by 5 bases and J by 1 base, and 14 bases separated the two germline ends. Study-wide results and caveats: Skin or GI-infiltrating T cells shared few TRB sequences with blood.

Generated by immunoSEQ multiplex PCR, the TCRdb table keeps only in-frame clones and is missing some. In total the sample includes some 38,000 clones, none of them seen once. There are many counts of this clone. Its specificity is unknown. The sequenced material came from PBMCs. The chain carries TRBV6-5 and TRBJ1-1; a possible D gene is TRBD1 (6 bases). The TCR originated in a man aged 45 to 65 in good health, CMV-negative, and a related stem cell transplant donor. CDR3: CASSPSRGKNTEAFF. The CDR3 DNA is TGTGCCAGCAGTCCCTCCAGGGGAAAGAACACTGAAGCTTTCTTT.